The rows below give T cell receptor beta chains drawn from one sample of a study of human T cells and chemical hapten exposure. Each CDR3 protein is one row after TCRdb ran MiXCR on the RACE reads. The data contain around 99,000 distinct CDR3 sequences, roughly 12% of them singletons. Sample: whole blood, taken in connection with sensitization to the hapten diphenylcyclopropenone (DPC). Every receptor here comes from a woman aged 40-49 years with alopecia areata. Some clones in this sample may be carry-over from other donors' samples. The CDR3 runs from the conserved cysteine through the conserved F or W. A D gene is named only where the DNA matches it firmly. Rows may omit the clone size; those that give it use once, few, many or a size class.

clone_size j_call v_call d_call cdr3_aa cdr3_nt
many TRBJ2-3 TRBV7-9 NA CASSLDYFGTDTQYF TGTGCCAGCAGCCTCGACTACTTCGGCACAGATACGCAGTATTTT
many TRBJ2-7 TRBV10-2 NA CASSAALGYEQYF TGCGCCAGCAGCGCCGCTTTGGGTTACGAGCAGTACTTC
many TRBJ1-1 TRBV29-1 NA CSVPGQRTEAFF TGCAGCGTTCCGGGACAAAGGACTGAAGCTTTCTTT
NA TRBJ2-3 TRBV5-8 NA CASSLGRFHYTDTQYF TGTGCCAGCAGCTTGGGCAGGTTCCACTACACAGATACGCAGTATTTT
many TRBJ2-7 TRBV5-6 NA CASSLGGRVEQYF TGTGCCAGCAGCTTGGGGGGACGGGTCGAGCAGTACTTC
NA TRBJ1-5 TRBV29-1 NA CSVSAGSNQPQHF TGCAGCGTTAGCGCAGGCAGCAATCAGCCCCAGCATTTT
many TRBJ2-2 TRBV5-1 TRBD2 CASSLLAGTHTGELFF TGCGCCAGCAGCTTACTAGCGGGAACCCACACCGGGGAGCTGTTTTTT
NA TRBJ2-1 TRBV6-5 TRBD2 CASSYIASGRHEQFF TGTGCCAGCAGTTACATCGCTAGCGGGAGACATGAGCAGTTCTTC
few TRBJ2-3 TRBV24-1 TRBD2 CATSATSGISSTQYF TGTGCCACCAGTGCAACTAGCGGGATCTCGTCCACGCAGTATTTT
NA TRBJ2-1 TRBV6-2/TRBV6-3 NA CASSYQRDRPNEQFF TGTGCCAGCAGTTACCAGCGGGACAGGCCCAATGAGCAGTTCTTC
few TRBJ2-5 TRBV12-3/TRBV12-4 NA CASSLNSYQETQYF TGTGCCAGCAGTTTAAACTCGTACCAAGAGACCCAGTACTTC
NA TRBJ1-1 TRBV29-1 NA CSAGTFNTEAFF TGCAGCGCTGGGACATTTAACACTGAAGCTTTCTTT
few TRBJ2-7 TRBV14 TRBD2 CASSRLAGYEQYF TGTGCCAGCAGCCGACTAGCGGGCTACGAGCAGTACTTC
many TRBJ1-5 TRBV2 NA CASSEVDRGTQHF TGTGCCAGCAGTGAAGTGGACCGGGGGACCCAGCATTTT
many TRBJ2-5 TRBV11-2 NA CASSLEAGQETQYF TGTGCCAGCAGCTTAGAGGCAGGACAAGAGACCCAGTACTTC
NA TRBJ2-3 TRBV6-5 NA CASSYSGDGLSAQYF TGTGCCAGCAGTTACTCTGGGGACGGGTTAAGCGCGCAGTATTTT
NA TRBJ2-7 TRBV20-1 TRBD2 CSARDWTSGAYEQYF TGCAGTGCTAGAGATTGGACTAGCGGCGCCTACGAGCAGTACTTC
NA TRBJ2-2 TRBV7-2 TRBD2 CASSSRLAGAAGELFF TGTGCCAGCAGCTCCCGACTAGCGGGAGCGGCCGGGGAGCTGTTTTTT
few TRBJ2-7 TRBV6-2/TRBV6-3 NA CASSYPQRTRTYEQYF TGTGCCAGCAGTTACCCTCAGAGGACTCGTACCTACGAGCAGTACTTC
NA TRBJ1-2 TRBV19 TRBD1 CASSTLGQGAGYTF TGTGCCAGTAGTACCCTCGGACAGGGCGCTGGCTACACCTTC
many TRBJ2-7 TRBV3-1 TRBD2 CASSQLSGRASSSSYEQYF TGTGCCAGCAGCCAACTCAGCGGGAGGGCCTCTTCCTCGTCCTACGAGCAGTACTTC